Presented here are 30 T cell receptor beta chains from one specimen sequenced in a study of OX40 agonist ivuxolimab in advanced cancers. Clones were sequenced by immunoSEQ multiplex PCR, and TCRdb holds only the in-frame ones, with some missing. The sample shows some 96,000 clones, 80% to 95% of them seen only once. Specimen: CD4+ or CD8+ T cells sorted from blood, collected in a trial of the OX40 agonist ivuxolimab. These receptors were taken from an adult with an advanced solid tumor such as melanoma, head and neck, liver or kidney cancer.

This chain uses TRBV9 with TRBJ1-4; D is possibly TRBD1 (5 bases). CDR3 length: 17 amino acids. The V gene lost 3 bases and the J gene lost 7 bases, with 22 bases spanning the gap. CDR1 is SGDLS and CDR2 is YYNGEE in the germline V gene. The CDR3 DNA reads TGTGCCAGCAGCGCCCCCGAGGGTAGGGGTGGGTCTGAAAAACTGTTTTTT. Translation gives CASSAPEGRGGSEKLFF.

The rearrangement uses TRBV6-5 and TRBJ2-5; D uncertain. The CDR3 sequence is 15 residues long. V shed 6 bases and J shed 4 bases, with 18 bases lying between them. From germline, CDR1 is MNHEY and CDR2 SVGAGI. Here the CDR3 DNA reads TGTGCCAGCAGGCGCACACCTAGAACGTTAGAGACCCAGTACTTC. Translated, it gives CASRRTPRTLETQYF.

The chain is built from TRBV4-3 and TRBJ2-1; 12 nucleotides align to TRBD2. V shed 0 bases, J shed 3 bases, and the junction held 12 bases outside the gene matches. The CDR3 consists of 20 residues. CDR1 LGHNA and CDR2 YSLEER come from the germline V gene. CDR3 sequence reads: CASSQDLSTSGSLGYNEQFF. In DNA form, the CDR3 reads TGCGCCAGCAGCCAAGATCTTTCGACTAGCGGGAGCTTGGGCTACAATGAGCAGTTCTTC.

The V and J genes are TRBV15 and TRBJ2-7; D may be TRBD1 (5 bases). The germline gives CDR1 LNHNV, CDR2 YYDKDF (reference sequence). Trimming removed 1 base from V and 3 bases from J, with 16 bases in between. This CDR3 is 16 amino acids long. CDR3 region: CATSRAARDSHYEQYF. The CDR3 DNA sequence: TGTGCCACCAGCAGAGCAGCGAGAGACAGTCACTACGAGCAGTACTTC.

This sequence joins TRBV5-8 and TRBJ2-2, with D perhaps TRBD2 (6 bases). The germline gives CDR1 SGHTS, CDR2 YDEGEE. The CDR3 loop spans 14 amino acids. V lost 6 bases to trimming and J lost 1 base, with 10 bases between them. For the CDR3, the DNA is TGTGCCAGCACGTCCGGGAGGAACACCGGGGAGCTGTTTTTT. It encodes CASTSGRNTGELFF. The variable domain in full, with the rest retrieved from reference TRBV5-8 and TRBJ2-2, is EAGVTQSPTHLIKTRGQQATLRCSPISGHTSVYWYQQALGLGLQFLLWYDEGEERNRGNFPPRFSGRQFPNYSSELNVNALELEDSALYLCASTSGRNTGELFFGEGSRLTVL.

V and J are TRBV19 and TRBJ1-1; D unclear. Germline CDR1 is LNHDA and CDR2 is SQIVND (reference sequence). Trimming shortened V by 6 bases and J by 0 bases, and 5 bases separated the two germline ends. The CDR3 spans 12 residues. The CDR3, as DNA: TGTGCCAGTAGAGAGATGAACACTGAAGCTTTCTTT. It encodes CASREMNTEAFF.

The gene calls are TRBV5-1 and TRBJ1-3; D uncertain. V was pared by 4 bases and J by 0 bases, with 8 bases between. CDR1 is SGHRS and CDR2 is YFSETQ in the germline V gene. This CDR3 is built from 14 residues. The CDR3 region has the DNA TGCGCCAGCAGCCCCGGGTCCTCTGGAAACACCATATATTTT. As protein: CASSPGSSGNTIYF.

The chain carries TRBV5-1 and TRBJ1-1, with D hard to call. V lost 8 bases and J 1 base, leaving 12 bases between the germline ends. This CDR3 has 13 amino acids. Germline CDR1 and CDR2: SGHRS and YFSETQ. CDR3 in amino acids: CASQPQTNTEAFF. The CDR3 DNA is TGCGCCAGTCAACCTCAGACGAACACTGAAGCTTTCTTT. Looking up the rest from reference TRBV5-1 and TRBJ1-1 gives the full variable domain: KAGVTQTPRYLIKTRGQQVTLSCSPISGHRSVSWYQQTPGQGLQFLFEYFSETQRNKGNFPGRFSGRQFSNSRSEMNVSTLELGDSALYLCASQPQTNTEAFFGQGTRLTVV.

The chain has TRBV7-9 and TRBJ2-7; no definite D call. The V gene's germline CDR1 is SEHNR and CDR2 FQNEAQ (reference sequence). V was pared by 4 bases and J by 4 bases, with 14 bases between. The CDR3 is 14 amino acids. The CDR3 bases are TGTGCCAGCAGCTCGAGCGCTGTCAGTTACGAGCAGTACTTC. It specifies CASSSSAVSYEQYF.

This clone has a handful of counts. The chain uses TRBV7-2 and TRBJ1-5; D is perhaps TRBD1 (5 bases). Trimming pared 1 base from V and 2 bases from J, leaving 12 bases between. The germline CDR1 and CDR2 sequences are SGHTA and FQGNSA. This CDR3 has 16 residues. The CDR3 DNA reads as TGTGCCAGCAGCTTAGTCCGGGGCGCGGGCAATCAGCCCCAGCATTTT. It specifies CASSLVRGAGNQPQHF.

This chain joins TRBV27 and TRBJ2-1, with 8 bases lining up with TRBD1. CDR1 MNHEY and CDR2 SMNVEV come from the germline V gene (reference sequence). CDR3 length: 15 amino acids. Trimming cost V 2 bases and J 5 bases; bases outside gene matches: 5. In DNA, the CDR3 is TGTGCCAGCAGTTTACCCGGGACAGGCCACAATGAGCAGTTCTTC. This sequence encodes CASSLPGTGHNEQFF.

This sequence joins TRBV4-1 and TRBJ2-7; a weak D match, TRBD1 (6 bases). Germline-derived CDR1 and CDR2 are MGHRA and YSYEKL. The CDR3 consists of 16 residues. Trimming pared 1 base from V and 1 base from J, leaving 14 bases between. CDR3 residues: CASSQVLADRSYEQYF. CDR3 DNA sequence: TGCGCCAGCAGCCAAGTGTTGGCGGACAGATCCTACGAGCAGTACTTC.

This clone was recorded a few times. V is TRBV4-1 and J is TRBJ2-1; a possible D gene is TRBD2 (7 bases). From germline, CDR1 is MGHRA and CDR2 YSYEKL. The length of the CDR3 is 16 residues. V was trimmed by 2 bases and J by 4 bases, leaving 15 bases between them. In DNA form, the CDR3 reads TGCGCCAGCAGCCAAAACTGGGAGGGGGGGTACAATGAGCAGTTCTTC. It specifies CASSQNWEGGYNEQFF.

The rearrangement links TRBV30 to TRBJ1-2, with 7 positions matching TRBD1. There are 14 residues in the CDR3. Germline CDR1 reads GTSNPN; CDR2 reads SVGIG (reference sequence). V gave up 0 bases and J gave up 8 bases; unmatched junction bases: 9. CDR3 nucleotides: TGTGCCTGGAGTGTACTTCATACAGGGGCCGGCTACACCTTC. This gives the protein CAWSVLHTGAGYTF.

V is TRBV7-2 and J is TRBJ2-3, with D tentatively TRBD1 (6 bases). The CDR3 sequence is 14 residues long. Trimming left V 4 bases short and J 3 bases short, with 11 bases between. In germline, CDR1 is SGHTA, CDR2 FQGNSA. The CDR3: CASSSSTGTDTQYF. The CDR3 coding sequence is TGTGCCAGCAGCTCTTCGACAGGAACAGATACGCAGTATTTT.

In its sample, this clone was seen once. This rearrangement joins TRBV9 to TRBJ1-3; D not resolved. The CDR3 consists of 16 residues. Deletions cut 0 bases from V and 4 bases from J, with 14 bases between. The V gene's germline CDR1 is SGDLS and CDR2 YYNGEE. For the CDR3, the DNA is TGTGCCAGCAGCGTAGCTTCGACGGCAGCCGGAAACACCATATATTTT. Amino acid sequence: CASSVASTAAGNTIYF.

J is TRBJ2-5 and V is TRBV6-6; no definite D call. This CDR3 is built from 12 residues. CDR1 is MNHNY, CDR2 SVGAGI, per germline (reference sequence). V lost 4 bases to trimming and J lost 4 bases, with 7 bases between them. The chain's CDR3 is CASSSGSETQYF. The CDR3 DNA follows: TGTGCCAGCAGTTCCGGGTCAGAGACCCAGTACTTC.

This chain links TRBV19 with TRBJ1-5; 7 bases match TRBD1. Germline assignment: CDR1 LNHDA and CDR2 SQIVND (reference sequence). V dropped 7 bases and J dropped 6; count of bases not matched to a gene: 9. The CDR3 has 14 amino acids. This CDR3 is CASTRQGGGQPQHF. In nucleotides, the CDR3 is TGTGCCAGTACCAGACAGGGTGGGGGTCAGCCCCAGCATTTT.

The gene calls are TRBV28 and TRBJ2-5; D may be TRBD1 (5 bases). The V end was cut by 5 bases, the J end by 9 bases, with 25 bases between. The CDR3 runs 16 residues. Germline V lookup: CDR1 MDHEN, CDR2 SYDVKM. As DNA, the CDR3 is TGTGCCAGCAGTCCCTCTGGGGCAGACCGATTGCTGGCCCAGTACTTC. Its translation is CASSPSGADRLLAQYF.

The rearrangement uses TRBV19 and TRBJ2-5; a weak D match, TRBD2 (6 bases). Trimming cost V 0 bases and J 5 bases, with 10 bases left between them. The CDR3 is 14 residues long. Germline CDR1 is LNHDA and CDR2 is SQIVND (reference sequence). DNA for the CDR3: TGTGCCAGTAGTATAGATCCGGGGGATGAGACCCAGTACTTC. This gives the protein CASSIDPGDETQYF.

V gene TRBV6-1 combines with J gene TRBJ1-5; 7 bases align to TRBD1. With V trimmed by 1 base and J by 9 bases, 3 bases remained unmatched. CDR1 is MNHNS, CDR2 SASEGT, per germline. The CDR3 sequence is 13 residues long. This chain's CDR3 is CASSEGRGGPQHF. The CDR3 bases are TGTGCCAGCAGTGAAGGCAGGGGGGGGCCCCAGCATTTT.

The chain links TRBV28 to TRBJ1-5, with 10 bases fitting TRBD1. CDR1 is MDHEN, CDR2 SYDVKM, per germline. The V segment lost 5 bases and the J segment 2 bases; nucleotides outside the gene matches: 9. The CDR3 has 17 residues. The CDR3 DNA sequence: TGTGCCAGCAGTCCCTTAGACAGGGGGCAGGGCAATCAGCCCCAGCATTTT. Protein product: CASSPLDRGQGNQPQHF.

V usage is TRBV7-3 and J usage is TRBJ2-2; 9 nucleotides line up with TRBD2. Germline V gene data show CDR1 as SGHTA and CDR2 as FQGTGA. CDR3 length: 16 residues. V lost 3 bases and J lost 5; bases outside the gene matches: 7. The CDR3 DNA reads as TGTGCCAGCAGCTTGAGTCTAGCGGGAAGGACCGGGGAGCTGTTTTTT. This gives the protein CASSLSLAGRTGELFF.

Written as DNA, the CDR3 is TGCAGCGTGGACCGACGAAACACCGGGGAGCTGTTTTTT. The encoded protein is CSVDRRNTGELFF. The chain combines TRBV29-1 with TRBJ2-2, with D uncertain. V gave up 6 bases and J gave up 2 bases, with 10 bases separating them. The CDR3 totals 13 residues. Per the germline V gene, CDR1 is SQVTM and CDR2 is ANQGSEA.

The CDR3 coding sequence is TGTGCCAGCACCCCGGACAGGTCGGGAGGGGACATTCAGTACTTC. This encodes CASTPDRSGGDIQYF. This sequence joins TRBV5-8 and TRBJ2-4, with D perhaps TRBD2 (8 bases). The germline gives CDR1 SGHTS, CDR2 YDEGEE. V gave up 6 bases and J gave up 8 bases, with 21 bases separating them. CDR3 length: 15 amino acids.

CDR3 in amino acids: CASSQWAAGENEETQYF. The CDR3 nucleotides read TGTGCCAGCAGTCAGTGGGCCGCGGGTGAAAACGAAGAGACCCAGTACTTC. The chain employs TRBV7-6 and TRBJ2-5, with D maybe TRBD2 (5 bases). The V gene lost 6 bases and the J gene lost 3 bases, with 23 bases spanning the gap. The germline V gene encodes CDR1 SGHVS and CDR2 FNYEAQ. The CDR3 runs to 17 residues.

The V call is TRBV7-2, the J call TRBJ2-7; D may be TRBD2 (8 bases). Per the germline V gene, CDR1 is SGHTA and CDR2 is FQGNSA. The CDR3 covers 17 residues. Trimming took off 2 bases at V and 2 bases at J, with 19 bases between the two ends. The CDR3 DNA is TGTGCCAGCAGCTTACAGGGGGTAGCGGGACGCACCTACGAGCAGTACTTC. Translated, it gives CASSLQGVAGRTYEQYF.

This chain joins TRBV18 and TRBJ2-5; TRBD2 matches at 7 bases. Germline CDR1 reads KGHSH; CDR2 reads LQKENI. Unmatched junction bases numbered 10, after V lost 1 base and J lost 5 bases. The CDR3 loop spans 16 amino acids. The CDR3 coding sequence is TGTGCCAGCTCACCACTTACGGGGAGCGGGGCGGAGACCCAGTACTTC. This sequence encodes CASSPLTGSGAETQYF. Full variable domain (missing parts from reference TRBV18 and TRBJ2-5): NAGVMQNPRHLVRRRGQEARLRCSPMKGHSHVYWYRQLPEEGLKFMVYLQKENIIDESGMPKERFSAEFPKEGPSILRIQQVVRGDSAAYFCASSPLTGSGAETQYFGPGTRLLVL.

The CDR3: CAWNPGGVDTDTQYF. CDR3 nucleotides: TGTGCCTGGAATCCGGGGGGGGTCGACACAGATACGCAGTATTTT. The rearrangement links TRBV30 to TRBJ2-3, with 8 positions matching TRBD2. The V segment lost 4 bases and the J segment 2 bases; nucleotides outside the gene matches: 8. The CDR3 consists of 15 residues. Germline CDR1 GTSNPN, CDR2 SVGIG (reference sequence).

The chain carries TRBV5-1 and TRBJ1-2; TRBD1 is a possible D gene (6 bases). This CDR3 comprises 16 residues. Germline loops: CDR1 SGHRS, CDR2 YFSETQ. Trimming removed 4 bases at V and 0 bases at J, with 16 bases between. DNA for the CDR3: TGCGCCAGCAGCCCGGGACACACAACGGCTAACTATGGCTACACCTTC. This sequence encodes CASSPGHTTANYGYTF.